This section outlines one TCR beta chain sequence together with its context. These data belong to a study of blood T cell repertoires in COVID-19. Study information: Both acute and convalescent COVID-19 samples were obtained from the United States, Italy and Spain. PBMCs, B-cell-depleted T cells, or T cells provided the cDNA or gDNA that made up the material.

The CDR3 spans 15 residues. CDR1 is MNHEY, CDR2 SMNVEV, per germline (reference sequence). The ends were cut back, 6 bases at V and 5 bases at J, with 19 bases in the middle. Original methodology: Estimation of nucleated cell counts relied on the amplification of reference gene primers. Here immunoSEQ multiplex PCR was the method, and the copy in TCRdb shows in-frame clones only, minus some. From that table come the V and J calls and clone size; the DNA was used to work out D and trimming. The sample has 60,000 or so clones, 60% to 85% seen once; the top ten hold 3% to 3.5%. The source of this sequence is a man in his 60s with acute or convalescent COVID-19. This chain uses TRBV27 with TRBJ1-2; maybe TRBD1 (6 bases). The specimen sequenced was peripheral blood. The CDR3 DNA is TGTGCCAGCAGAGGGAGGGGGGCTACTATTTATGGCTACACCTTC. Translation gives CASRGRGATIYGYTF.